The 6 T cell receptor beta chains given below trace back to one sample, sequenced in a study of blood T cell repertoires in COVID-19 (dated by TCRdb to about 2020). Library preparation used the immunoSEQ multiplex PCR assay. TCRdb limited this immuneACCESS table to in-frame rearrangements with V and J called. A share of clones is missing; checked studies link under half to unresolved V genes, and the rest is unexplained. The sample table contains about 100,000 clones; only one count was recorded for almost 80% of them. Less than 35% of the sample belongs to the ten largest clones. Sequenced sample: peripheral blood. The source is a man aged 65-85 years with active or convalescent COVID-19.

As to this clone: Other nucleotide sequences in the sample specify the same CDR3. The chain links TRBV19 to TRBJ1-1, with D unresolved. The CDR3 spans 15 residues. The V and J ends lost 3 bases and 4 bases respectively, with 15 bases between them. CDR1 is LNHDA, CDR2 SQIVND, per germline (reference sequence). The CDR3 coding sequence is TGTGCCAGTAGTATTCCCCAAGGAGGCGGCACTGAAGCTTTCTTT. It yields the protein CASSIPQGGGTEAFF.

This chain joins TRBV6-5 and TRBJ1-2; tentative D call: TRBD1 (5 bases). V shed 0 bases and J shed 4 bases, with 9 bases lying between them. From germline, CDR1 is MNHEY and CDR2 SVGAGI. The CDR3 has 14 residues. The CDR3 protein is CASSYSGGGYGYTF. Written as DNA, the CDR3 is TGTGCCAGCAGTTACTCTGGGGGAGGCTATGGCTACACCTTC.

V usage is TRBV29-1 and J usage is TRBJ1-1, with D uncertain. V was cut by 4 bases and J by 4 bases, with 10 bases left in between. This CDR3 is 12 amino acids long. Germline V gene data show CDR1 as SQVTM and CDR2 as ANQGSEA. CDR3 residues: CSVVLFSTEAFF. In DNA form, the CDR3 reads TGCAGCGTTGTCCTATTTTCCACTGAAGCTTTCTTT.

The rearrangement uses TRBV28 and TRBJ1-2, with a tentative D call TRBD1 (5 bases). Germline V lookup: CDR1 MDHEN, CDR2 SYDVKM. Trimming left V 7 bases short and J 7 bases short, with 22 bases between. This CDR3 comprises 15 residues. CDR3 sequence reads: CASTLRKQGRGGYTF. In DNA form, the CDR3 reads TGTGCCAGCACTCTAAGAAAGCAGGGTAGGGGTGGCTACACCTTC.

CDR3 residues: CASSQLGTGSEQYF. The CDR3 DNA follows: TGTGCCAGCAGTCAACTAGGGACAGGGAGTGAGCAGTACTTC. This chain connects TRBV6-5 to TRBJ2-7; 9 nucleotides match TRBD1. This CDR3 contains 14 residues. Germline assignment: CDR1 MNHEY and CDR2 SVGAGI. The V gene end was trimmed by 5 bases and the J gene end by 7 bases; junction bases not matched to a gene: 9.

In its sample, this clone was seen once. This chain joins TRBV4-2 and TRBJ2-3; 16 bases fit TRBD2. The CDR3 is 18 amino acids. Germline CDR1 and CDR2: LGHNA and YNFKEQ. The junction had 7 bases not matched to a gene; V was cut back by 6 bases and J by 1 base. CDR3 protein: CASSSGLAGGPGTDTQYF. The CDR3 region has the DNA TGTGCCAGCAGTTCGGGACTAGCGGGGGGGCCGGGCACAGATACGCAGTATTTT.